This T cell receptor (beta chain) was retrieved from a study of human T cells and chemical hapten exposure. TCRdb re-called the RACE reads with MiXCR, one entry per CDR3 protein. Of around 300,000 distinct CDR3 sequences in the sample, 4.5% to 5.5% were seen once. As for time point: pre-sensitization, week 0. Treatment in this sample: therapeutic diphenylcyclopropenone sensitization with weekly scalp DPC. This clonotype was counted a few times. The CDR3 runs 15 residues. Trimming left V 5 bases short and J 1 base short, with 12 bases between. Sequenced here: whole blood, sampled in connection with sensitization to the hapten diphenylcyclopropenone (DPC). J is TRBJ2-1 and V is TRBV12-3 or TRBV12-4; possible D gene TRBD1, 5 bases. This clonotype was obtained from a woman under 30 with alopecia areata. Some clones in this sample may be carry-over from other donors' samples. The CDR3 nucleotides are TGTGCCAGCAGTCCGTGGCAGGGTTCCTACAATGAGCAGTTCTTC. Its protein product is CASSPWQGSYNEQFF.